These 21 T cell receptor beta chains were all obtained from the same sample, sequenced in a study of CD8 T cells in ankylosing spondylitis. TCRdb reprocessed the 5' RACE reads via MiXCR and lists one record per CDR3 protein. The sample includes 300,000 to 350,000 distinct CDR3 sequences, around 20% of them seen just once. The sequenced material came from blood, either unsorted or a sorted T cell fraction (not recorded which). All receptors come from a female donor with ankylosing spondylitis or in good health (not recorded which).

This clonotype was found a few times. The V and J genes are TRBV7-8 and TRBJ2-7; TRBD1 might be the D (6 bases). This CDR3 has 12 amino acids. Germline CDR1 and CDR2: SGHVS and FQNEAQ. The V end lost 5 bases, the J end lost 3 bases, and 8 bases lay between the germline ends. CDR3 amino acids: CASSATGYEQYF. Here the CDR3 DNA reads TGTGCCAGCAGCGCGACAGGCTACGAGCAGTACTTC. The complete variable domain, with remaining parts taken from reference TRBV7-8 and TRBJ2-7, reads GAGVSQSPRYKVAKRGQDVALRCDPISGHVSLFWYQQALGQGPEFLTYFQNEAQLDKSGLPSDRFFAERPEGSVSTLKIQRTQQEDSAVYLCASSATGYEQYFGPGTRLTVT.

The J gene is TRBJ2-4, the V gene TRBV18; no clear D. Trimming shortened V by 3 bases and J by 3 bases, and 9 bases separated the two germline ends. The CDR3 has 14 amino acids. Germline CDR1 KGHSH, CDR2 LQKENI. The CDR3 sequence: CASSPGSGKNIQYF. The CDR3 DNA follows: TGTGCCAGCTCACCGGGATCCGGCAAAAACATTCAGTACTTC.

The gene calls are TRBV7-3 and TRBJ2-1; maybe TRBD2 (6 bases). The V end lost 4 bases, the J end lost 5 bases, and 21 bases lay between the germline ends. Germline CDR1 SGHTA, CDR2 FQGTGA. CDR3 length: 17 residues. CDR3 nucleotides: TGTGCCAGCAGCTCTACTTTTAAGCGGGCAACCCACAATGAGCAGTTCTTC. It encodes CASSSTFKRATHNEQFF.

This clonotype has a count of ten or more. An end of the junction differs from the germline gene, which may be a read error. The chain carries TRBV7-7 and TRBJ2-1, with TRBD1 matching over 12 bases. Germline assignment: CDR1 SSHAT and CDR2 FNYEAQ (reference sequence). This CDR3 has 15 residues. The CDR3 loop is CASSSGQGAYNEQFF. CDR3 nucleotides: TGTGCTAGCAGCTCGGGACAGGGGGCGTACAATGAGCAGTTCTTC.

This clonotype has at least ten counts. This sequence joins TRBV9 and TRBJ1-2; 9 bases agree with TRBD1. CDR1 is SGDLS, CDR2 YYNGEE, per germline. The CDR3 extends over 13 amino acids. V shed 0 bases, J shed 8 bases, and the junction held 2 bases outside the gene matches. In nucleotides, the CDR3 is TGTGCCAGCAGCGTAGTGGACAGGGGAGGCTACACCTTC. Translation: CASSVVDRGGYTF.

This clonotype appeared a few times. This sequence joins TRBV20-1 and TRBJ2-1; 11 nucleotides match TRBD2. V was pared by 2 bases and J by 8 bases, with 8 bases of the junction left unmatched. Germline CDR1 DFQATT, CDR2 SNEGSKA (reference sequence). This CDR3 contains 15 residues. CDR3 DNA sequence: TGCAGTGCTAGAATGACTAGCGGGATCGTCCATGAGCAGTTCTTC. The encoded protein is CSARMTSGIVHEQFF.

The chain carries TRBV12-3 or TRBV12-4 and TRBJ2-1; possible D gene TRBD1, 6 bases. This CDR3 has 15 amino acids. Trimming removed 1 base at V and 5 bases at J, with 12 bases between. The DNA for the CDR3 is TGTGCCAGCAGTTTAGGGCAGGGGAACCACAATGAGCAGTTCTTC. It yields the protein CASSLGQGNHNEQFF.

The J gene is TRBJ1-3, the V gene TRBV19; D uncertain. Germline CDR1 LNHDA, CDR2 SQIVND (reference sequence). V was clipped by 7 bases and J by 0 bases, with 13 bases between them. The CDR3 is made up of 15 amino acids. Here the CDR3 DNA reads TGTGCCAGTATTGATGACTTCAGCTCTGGAAACACCATATATTTT. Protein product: CASIDDFSSGNTIYF.

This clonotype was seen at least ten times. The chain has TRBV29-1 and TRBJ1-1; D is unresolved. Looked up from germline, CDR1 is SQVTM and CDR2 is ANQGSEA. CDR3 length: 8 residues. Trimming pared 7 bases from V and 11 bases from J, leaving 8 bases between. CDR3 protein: CSAEEAFF. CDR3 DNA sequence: TGCAGCGCAGAGGAGGCTTTCTTT.

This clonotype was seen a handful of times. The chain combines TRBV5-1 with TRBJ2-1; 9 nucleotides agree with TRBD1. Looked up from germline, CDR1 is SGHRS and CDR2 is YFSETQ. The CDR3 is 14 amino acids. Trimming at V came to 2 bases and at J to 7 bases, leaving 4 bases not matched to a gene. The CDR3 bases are TGCGCCAGCAGCTTCCGGGACAGGGCGAATGAGCAGTTCTTC. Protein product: CASSFRDRANEQFF. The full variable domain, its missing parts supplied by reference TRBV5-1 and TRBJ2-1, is KAGVTQTPRYLIKTRGQQVTLSCSPISGHRSVSWYQQTPGQGLQFLFEYFSETQRNKGNFPGRFSGRQFSNSRSEMNVSTLELGDSALYLCASSFRDRANEQFFGPGTRLTVL.

CDR3: CASSLDWLSSTDTQYF. As DNA, the CDR3 is TGCGCCAGCAGCTTGGACTGGTTATCTAGCACAGATACGCAGTATTTT. This chain links TRBV5-1 with TRBJ2-3, with D uncertain. Trimming cost V 0 bases and J 0 bases, with 11 bases left between them. The CDR3 runs 16 residues. Germline V gives CDR1 SGHRS, CDR2 YFSETQ.

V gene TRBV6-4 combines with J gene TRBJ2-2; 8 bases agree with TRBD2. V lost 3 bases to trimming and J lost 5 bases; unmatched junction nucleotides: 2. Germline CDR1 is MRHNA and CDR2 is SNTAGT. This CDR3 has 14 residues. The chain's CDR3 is CASSEASGTGELFF. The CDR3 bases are TGTGCCAGCAGTGAGGCTAGCGGGACCGGGGAGCTGTTTTTT.

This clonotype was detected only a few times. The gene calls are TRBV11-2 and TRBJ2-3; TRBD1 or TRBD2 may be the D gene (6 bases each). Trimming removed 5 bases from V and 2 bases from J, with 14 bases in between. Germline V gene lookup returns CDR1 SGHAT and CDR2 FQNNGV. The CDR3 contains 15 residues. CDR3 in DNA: TGTGCCAGCAGCCAGGGGAGGACTAACACAGATACGCAGTATTTT. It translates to CASSQGRTNTDTQYF.

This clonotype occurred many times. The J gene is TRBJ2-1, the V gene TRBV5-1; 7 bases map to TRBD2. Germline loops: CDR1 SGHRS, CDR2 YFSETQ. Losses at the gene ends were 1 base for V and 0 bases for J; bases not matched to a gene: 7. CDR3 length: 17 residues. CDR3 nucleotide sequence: TGCGCCAGCAGCTTGCGTAGTGCGGGAGTCTCCTACAATGAGCAGTTCTTC. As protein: CASSLRSAGVSYNEQFF.

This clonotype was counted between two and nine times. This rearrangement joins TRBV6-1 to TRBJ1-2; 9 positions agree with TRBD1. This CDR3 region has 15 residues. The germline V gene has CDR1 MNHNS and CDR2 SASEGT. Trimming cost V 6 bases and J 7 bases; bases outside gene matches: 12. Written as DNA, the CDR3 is TGTGCCAGCAGCCGCAACCGGGACAGGGTCGTTGGCTACACCTTC. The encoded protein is CASSRNRDRVVGYTF.

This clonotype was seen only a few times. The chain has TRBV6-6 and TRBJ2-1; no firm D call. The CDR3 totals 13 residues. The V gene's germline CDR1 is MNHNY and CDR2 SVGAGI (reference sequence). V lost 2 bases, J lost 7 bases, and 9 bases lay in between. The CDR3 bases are TGTGCCAGCAGTTACCGGCCAGTAAATGAGCAGTTCTTC. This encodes CASSYRPVNEQFF.

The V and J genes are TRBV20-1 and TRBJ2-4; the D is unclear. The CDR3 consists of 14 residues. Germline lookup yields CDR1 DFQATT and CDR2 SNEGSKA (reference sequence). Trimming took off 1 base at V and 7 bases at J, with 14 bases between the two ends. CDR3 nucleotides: TGCAGTGCTAGAGTAGTAGGGATTGGGAACATTCAGTACTTC. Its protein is CSARVVGIGNIQYF.

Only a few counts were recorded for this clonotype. In DNA form, the CDR3 reads TGTGCCAGCAGCGTACGGACTAGCTCAGATACGCAGTATTTT. Its translation is CASSVRTSSDTQYF. The V gene is TRBV9, the J gene TRBJ2-3; 8 bases map to TRBD2. CDR3 length: 14 amino acids. The ends lost 1 base at V and 4 bases at J; junction bases unmatched: 2. Germline-derived CDR1 and CDR2 are SGDLS and YYNGEE.

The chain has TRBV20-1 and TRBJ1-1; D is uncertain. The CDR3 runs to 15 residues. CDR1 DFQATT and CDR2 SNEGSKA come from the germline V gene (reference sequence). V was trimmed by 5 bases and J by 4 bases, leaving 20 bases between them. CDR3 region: CSAPTDMGAFTEAFF. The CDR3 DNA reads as TGCAGTGCTCCGACGGATATGGGCGCGTTCACTGAAGCTTTCTTT.

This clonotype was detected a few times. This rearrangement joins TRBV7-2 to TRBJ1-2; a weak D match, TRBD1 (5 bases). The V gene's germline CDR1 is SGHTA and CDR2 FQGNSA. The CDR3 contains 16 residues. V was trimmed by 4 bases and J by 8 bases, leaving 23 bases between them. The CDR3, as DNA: TGTGCCAGCAGCTCCCTAGGGGTCCAGACGTCAAGGGGCTACACCTTC. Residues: CASSSLGVQTSRGYTF.

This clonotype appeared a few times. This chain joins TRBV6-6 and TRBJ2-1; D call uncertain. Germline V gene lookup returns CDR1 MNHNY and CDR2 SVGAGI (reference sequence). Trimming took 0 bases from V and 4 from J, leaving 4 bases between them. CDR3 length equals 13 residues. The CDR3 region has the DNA TGTGCCAGCAGTTACTCGAAGTACAATGAGCAGTTCTTC. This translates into CASSYSKYNEQFF.